This T cell receptor (beta chain) was obtained from a study of blood T cell repertoires in COVID-19. Study as a whole: There were acute and convalescent COVID-19 samples, and they came from the United States, Italy and Spain. The analysed material was cDNA or gDNA that came from T cells, B-cell-depleted T cells, or PBMCs.

In the original workflow: For nucleated cells, counts were estimated from reference gene primer amplification. Clones were read by immunoSEQ multiplex PCR, and TCRdb kept only the in-frame ones, dropping some. Clone size and the V and J calls come from that table; the DNA yielded D and trimming. In the table there are 190,000 or so clones, around 88% of which are singletons. The sequencing sample was made of peripheral blood. This sequence was found in a man over 45 with active or convalescent COVID-19.

CDR3 residues: CASSAVREAWETQYF. The DNA of the CDR3 is TGTGCCAGCAGCGCCGTTCGGGAGGCTTGGGAGACCCAGTACTTC. The V and J genes are TRBV7-9 and TRBJ2-5, with TRBD2 matching 7 bases. The CDR3 has 15 residues. Germline CDR1 SEHNR, CDR2 FQNEAQ (reference sequence). V lost 5 bases to trimming and J lost 5 bases; unmatched junction nucleotides: 11. The full variable domain, in which reference TRBV7-9 and TRBJ2-5 provide the parts outside the CDR3, is DTGVSQNPRHKITKRGQNVTFRCDPISEHNRLYWYRQTLGQGPEFLTYFQNEAQLEKSRLLSDRFSAERPKGSFSTLEIQRTEQGDSAMYLCASSAVREAWETQYFGPGTRLLVL.